This TCR beta chain comes out of a study of T cells expressing NK-cell markers. Study results and limitations: Five or six of the donors carried dominant NKG2C+ clonotypes that took up roughly 1.0-8% of their CD8+ T cells.

Comment on this clonotype: Its antigen is not known.

This CDR3 has 14 residues. The V gene's germline CDR1 is LGHNA and CDR2 YNFKEQ. TCRdb re-called the 5' RACE reads and gives one entry per CDR3 protein, without DNA. This repertoire includes hundreds of thousands of distinct CDR3 sequences. The source of this sequence is a woman between 18 and 75 years old in good health. The J gene is TRBJ1-4, the V gene TRBV4-2. Sequencing was done on a sample of blood T cells: a sorted CD56 or NKG2C T cell subset, CD4+ or CD8+ T cells, or bulk PBMC T cells (not recorded which). The CDR3 reads CASSQDTTNEKLFF.